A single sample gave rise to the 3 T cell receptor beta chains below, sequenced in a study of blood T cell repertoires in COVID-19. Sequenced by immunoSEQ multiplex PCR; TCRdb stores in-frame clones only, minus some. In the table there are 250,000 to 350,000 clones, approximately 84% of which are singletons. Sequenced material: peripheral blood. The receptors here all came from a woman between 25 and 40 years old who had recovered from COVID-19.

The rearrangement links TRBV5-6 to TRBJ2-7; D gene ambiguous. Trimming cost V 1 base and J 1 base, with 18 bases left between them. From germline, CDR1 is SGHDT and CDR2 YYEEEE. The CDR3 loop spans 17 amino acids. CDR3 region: CASSLTASPPSSYEQYF. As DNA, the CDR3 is TGTGCCAGCAGCTTGACAGCCTCTCCTCCTTCATCCTACGAGCAGTACTTC.

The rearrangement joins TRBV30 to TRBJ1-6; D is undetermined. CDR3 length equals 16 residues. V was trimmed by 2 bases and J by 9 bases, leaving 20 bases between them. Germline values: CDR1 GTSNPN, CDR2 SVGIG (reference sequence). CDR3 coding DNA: TGTGCCTGGAGTCCCAACCGACGGCGGGCTAGTTCACCCCTCCACTTT. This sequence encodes CAWSPNRRRASSPLHF. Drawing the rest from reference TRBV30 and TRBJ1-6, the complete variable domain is SQTIHQWPATLVQPVGSPLSLECTVEGTSNPNLYWYRQAAGRGLQLLFYSVGIGQISSEVPQNLSASRPQDRQFILSSKKLLLSDSGFYLCAWSPNRRRASSPLHFGNGTRLTVT.

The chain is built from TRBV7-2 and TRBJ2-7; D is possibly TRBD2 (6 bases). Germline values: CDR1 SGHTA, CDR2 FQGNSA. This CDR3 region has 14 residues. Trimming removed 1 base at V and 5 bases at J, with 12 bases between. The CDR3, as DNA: TGTGCCAGCAGCTTAGTACACGGGGGTGACGAGCAGTACTTC. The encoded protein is CASSLVHGGDEQYF.